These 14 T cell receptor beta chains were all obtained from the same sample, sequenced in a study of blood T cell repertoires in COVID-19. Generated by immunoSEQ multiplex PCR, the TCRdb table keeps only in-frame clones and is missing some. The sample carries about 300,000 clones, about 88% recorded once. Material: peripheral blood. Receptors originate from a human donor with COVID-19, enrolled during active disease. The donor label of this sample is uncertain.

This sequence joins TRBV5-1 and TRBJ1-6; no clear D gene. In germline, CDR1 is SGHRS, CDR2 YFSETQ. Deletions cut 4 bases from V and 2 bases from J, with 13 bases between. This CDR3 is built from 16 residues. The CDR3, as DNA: TGCGCCAGCAGCCTTGCGGGGAGACCCTATAATTCACCCCTCCACTTT. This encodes CASSLAGRPYNSPLHF.

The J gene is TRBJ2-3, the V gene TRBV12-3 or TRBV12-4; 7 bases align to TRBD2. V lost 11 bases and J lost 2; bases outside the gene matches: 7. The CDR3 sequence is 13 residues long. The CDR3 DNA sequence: TGTGCCTCGGGGGGAACTTTCACAGATACGCAGTATTTT. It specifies CASGGTFTDTQYF.

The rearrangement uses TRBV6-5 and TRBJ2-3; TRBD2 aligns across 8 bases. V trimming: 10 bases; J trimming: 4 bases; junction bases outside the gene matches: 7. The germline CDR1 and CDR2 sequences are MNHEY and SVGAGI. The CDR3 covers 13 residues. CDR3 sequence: CATHGGGPDTQYF. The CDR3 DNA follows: TGTGCCACCCACGGGGGGGGCCCAGATACGCAGTATTTT.

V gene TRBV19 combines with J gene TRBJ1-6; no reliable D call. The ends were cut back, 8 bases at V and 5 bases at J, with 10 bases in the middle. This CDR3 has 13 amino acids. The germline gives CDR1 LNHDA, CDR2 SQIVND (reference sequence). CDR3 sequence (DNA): TGTGCCAGTGCACTGTCGAATAATTCACCCCTCCACTTT. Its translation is CASALSNNSPLHF.

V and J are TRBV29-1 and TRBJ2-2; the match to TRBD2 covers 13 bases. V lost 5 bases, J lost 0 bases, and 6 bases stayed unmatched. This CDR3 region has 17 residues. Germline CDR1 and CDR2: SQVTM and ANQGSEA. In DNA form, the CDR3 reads TGCAGCGTTAGACTAGCGGGAGGCCGCACGAACACCGGGGAGCTGTTTTTT. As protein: CSVRLAGGRTNTGELFF.

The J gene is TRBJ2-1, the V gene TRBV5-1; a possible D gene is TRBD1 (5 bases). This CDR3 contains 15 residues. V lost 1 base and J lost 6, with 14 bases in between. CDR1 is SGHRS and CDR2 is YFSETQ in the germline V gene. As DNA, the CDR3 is TGCGCCAGCAGCTTGAGGCAGGGTGATGGCAATGAGCAGTTCTTC. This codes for CASSLRQGDGNEQFF.

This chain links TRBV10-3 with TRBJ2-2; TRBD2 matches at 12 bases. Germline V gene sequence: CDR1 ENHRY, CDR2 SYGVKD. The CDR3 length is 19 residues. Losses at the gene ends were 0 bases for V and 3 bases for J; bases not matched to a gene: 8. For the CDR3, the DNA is TGTGCCATCAGTGAGTCGGTACTAGCGGGAGGAGGCGACACCGGGGAGCTGTTTTTT. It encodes CAISESVLAGGGDTGELFF.

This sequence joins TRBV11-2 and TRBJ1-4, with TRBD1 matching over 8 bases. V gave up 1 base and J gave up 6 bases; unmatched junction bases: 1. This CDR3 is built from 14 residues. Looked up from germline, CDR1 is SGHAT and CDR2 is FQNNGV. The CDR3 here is CASSLGTGHEKLFF. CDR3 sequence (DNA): TGTGCCAGCAGCTTAGGGACAGGGCATGAAAAACTGTTTTTT.

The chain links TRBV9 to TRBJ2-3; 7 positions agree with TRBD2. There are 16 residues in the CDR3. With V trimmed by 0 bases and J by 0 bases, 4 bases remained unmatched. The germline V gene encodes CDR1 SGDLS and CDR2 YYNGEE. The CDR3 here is CASSVGLATSTDTQYF. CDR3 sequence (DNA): TGTGCCAGCAGCGTAGGACTAGCAACTAGCACAGATACGCAGTATTTT. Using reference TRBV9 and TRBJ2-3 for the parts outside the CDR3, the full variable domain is DSGVTQTPKHLITATGQRVTLRCSPRSGDLSVYWYQQSLDQGLQFLIQYYNGEERAKGNILERFSAQQFPDLHSELNLSSLELGDSALYFCASSVGLATSTDTQYFGPGTRLTVL.

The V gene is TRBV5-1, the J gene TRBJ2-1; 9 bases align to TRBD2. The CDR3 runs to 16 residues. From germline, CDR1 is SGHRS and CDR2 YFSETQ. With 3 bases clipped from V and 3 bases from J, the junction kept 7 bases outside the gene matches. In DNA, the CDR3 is TGCGCCAGCAGCTCGGCCGCTAGCGGGGTCTACAATGAGCAGTTCTTC. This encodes CASSSAASGVYNEQFF.

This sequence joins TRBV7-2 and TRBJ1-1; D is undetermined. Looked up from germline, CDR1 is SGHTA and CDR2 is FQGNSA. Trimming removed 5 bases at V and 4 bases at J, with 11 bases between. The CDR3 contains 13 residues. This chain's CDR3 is CASSPRAITEAFF. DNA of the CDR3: TGTGCCAGCAGCCCTCGTGCGATCACTGAAGCTTTCTTT.

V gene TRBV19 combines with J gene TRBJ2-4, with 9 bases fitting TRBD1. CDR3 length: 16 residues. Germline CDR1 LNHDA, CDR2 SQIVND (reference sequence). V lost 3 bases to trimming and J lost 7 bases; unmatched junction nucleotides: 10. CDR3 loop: CASSIWTGATGNIQYF. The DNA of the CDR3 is TGTGCCAGTAGTATTTGGACAGGGGCGACGGGCAACATTCAGTACTTC.

As DNA, the CDR3 is TGTGCCAGCAGCCCGGACAGGCAAACCGGGGAGCTGTTTTTT. Translating gives CASSPDRQTGELFF. The chain carries TRBV7-3 and TRBJ2-2; 7 bases fit TRBD1. The germline CDR1 and CDR2 sequences are SGHTA and FQGTGA. V lost 5 bases and J lost 5; bases outside the gene matches: 5. The CDR3 consists of 14 residues.

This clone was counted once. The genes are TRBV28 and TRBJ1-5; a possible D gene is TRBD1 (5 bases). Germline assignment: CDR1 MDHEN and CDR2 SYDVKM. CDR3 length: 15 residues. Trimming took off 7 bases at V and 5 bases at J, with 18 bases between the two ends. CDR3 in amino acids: CASTSGGDGHQPQHF. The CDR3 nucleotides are TGTGCCAGCACTAGCGGGGGGGACGGACATCAGCCCCAGCATTTT.